This T cell receptor (beta chain) appears in the sequencing data of a study of blood T cells in healthy people across ages. A second about 6 to 12 cycle PCR used barcoded and J-beta primers. TCRdb processed the 5' RACE reads anew with MiXCR; each CDR3 protein has one entry. The sample has about 1,500,000 distinct CDR3 sequences, roughly 27% seen once. There are many counts of this clonotype. The antigen remains unidentified. Study outcomes and limitations: There were more naive CD4+ cells and higher diversity in long-lived donors than in aged donors.

The source of this sequence is a woman between 25 and 40 years old in good health. The sequenced material came from blood.

In DNA, the CDR3 is TGTGCCAGCAGCCAAGGGAGGGCAGGGGATGCGAAACTGTTTTTT. Translated: CASSQGRAGDAKLFF. The genes are TRBV4-2 and TRBJ1-4, with D possibly being TRBD1 (6 bases). From germline, CDR1 is LGHNA and CDR2 YNFKEQ. V dropped 1 base and J dropped 11 bases, with 17 bases sitting between them. The CDR3 has 15 residues.